Detailed here is one T cell receptor beta chain. Its matching antigen is unknown. These data are taken from a study of cytomegalovirus exposure and HLA in healthy donors. Study outcomes and limitations: Testing in vitro showed a few CMV-associated chains specific for CMV antigens.

Repertoires were generated with immunoSEQ multiplex PCR, while TCRdb's copy carries only in-frame clones and drops some. The sample has 71,000 or so clones; approximately 94% are singletons. Trimming took 1 base from V and 6 from J; bases not matched to a gene: 10. The germline gives CDR1 LGHNA, CDR2 YNFKEQ. CDR3 length equals 17 residues. Sequenced material: PBMCs. This receptor was obtained from a man between 18 and 35 years old in good health and CMV-seropositive. This rearrangement joins TRBV4-2 to TRBJ2-7; TRBD2 matches 12 bases. The CDR3 loop is CASSQGLGTSGSLEQYF. The CDR3 DNA reads as TGTGCCAGCAGCCAAGGCCTCGGGACTAGCGGGTCCCTCGAGCAGTACTTC.